This T cell receptor (beta chain) was observed in a study of control samples from healthy donors and cancer patients (dated by TCRdb to 2019 to 2021). The library was obtained by the immunoSEQ multiplex PCR assay. TCRdb took over this immuneACCESS table, retaining in-frame rearrangements with V and J assigned. Such tables are incomplete; in checked studies, under half of the missing clones stem from an unresolved V gene, and the remainder is unexplained. Counted in this sample were 80,000 to 100,000 clones; just over 85% of them appeared once. The biggest ten clones account for over 12% of the sample. About this clone itself: Its antigen is unknown. Base qualities were left out, and no much larger clone turns up one base away.

At the junction V is shortened by 4 bases and J by 5 bases; bases outside the gene matches: 4. From the germline V gene (reference sequence), CDR1 is MNHEY and CDR2 is SMNVEV. The CDR3, cysteine through phenylalanine, is 15 amino acids long. Only the CDR3 portion is preserved as DNA: 45 bases, with reading frame beginning at the first base. The origin of this receptor is a man younger than 40 in good health. The sequence links TRBV27 to TRBJ1-4, with TRBD1 identical over 10 junction bases. Material: blood. The sequence in DNA is TGTGCCAGCAGTTCCCGGACAGGGGGAAATGAAAAACTGTTTTTT. Its translation reads: CASSSRTGGNEKLFF. Outside the CDR3, residues come from the reference TRBV27 and TRBJ1-4 proteins, so the full variable domain is: EAQVTQNPRYLITVTGKKLTVTCSQNMNHEYMSWYRQDPGLGLRQIYYSMNVEVTDKGDVPEGYKVSRKEKRNFPLILESPSPNQTSLYFCASSSRTGGNEKLFFGSGTQLSVL.